Listed here are 21 T cell receptor beta chains from one sample, sequenced in a study of blood T cell repertoires in COVID-19. Produced via immunoSEQ multiplex PCR; TCRdb's table is partial and in-frame only. The sample yields 110,000 to 150,000 clones, almost 85% seen once. The source material was peripheral blood. These receptors all come from a man in his fifties or sixties with acute or convalescent COVID-19.

The V gene is TRBV5-5, the J gene TRBJ2-5; TRBD2 aligns across 9 bases. V dropped 5 bases and J dropped 5; count of bases not matched to a gene: 4. The CDR3 loop spans 13 amino acids. Germline V gene lookup returns CDR1 SGHKS and CDR2 YYEKEE (reference sequence). CDR3 sequence: CASSRTSAETQYF. In nucleotides, the CDR3 is TGTGCCAGCAGTCGGACTAGCGCGGAGACCCAGTACTTC.

The chain has TRBV5-1 and TRBJ2-3; 11 bases are a match to TRBD2. V was pared by 4 bases and J by 6 bases, with 10 bases of the junction left unmatched. This CDR3 comprises 16 residues. The V gene's germline CDR1 is SGHRS and CDR2 YFSETQ. The CDR3 spells CASSPTTSGAFDTQYF. The CDR3 DNA is TGCGCCAGCAGCCCAACGACTAGCGGGGCGTTCGATACGCAGTATTTT.

This chain connects TRBV20-1 to TRBJ2-7; TRBD2 might be the D (6 bases). Germline CDR1 DFQATT, CDR2 SNEGSKA (reference sequence). V was pared by 3 bases and J by 0 bases, with 12 bases between. This CDR3 is built from 14 residues. The CDR3 coding sequence is TGCAGTGCTAGTGGCGGGGTTAGCTCCTACGAGCAGTACTTC. Its protein is CSASGGVSSYEQYF.

The chain uses TRBV7-6 and TRBJ1-1; D call uncertain. Per the germline V gene, CDR1 is SGHVS and CDR2 is FNYEAQ. The ends were cut back, 3 bases at V and 4 bases at J, with 9 bases in the middle. The CDR3 spans 13 residues. The CDR3 reads CASSFGLRTEAFF. The CDR3 region has the DNA TGTGCCAGCAGCTTTGGGCTGCGCACTGAAGCTTTCTTT.

The V and J genes are TRBV19 and TRBJ2-1; 8 bases align to TRBD2. V shed 5 bases, J shed 8 bases, and the junction held 11 bases outside the gene matches. CDR1 is LNHDA, CDR2 SQIVND, per germline (reference sequence). The CDR3 runs to 15 residues. The CDR3 DNA follows: TGTGCCAGTAGTTTCGGACTAGCCGGTTTCGATGAGCAGTTCTTC. Amino acid sequence: CASSFGLAGFDEQFF.

The V and J genes are TRBV6-5 and TRBJ1-1, with TRBD1 identical over 7 bases. The CDR3 contains 12 residues. Germline CDR1 MNHEY, CDR2 SVGAGI. Trimming cost V 6 bases and J 11 bases; bases outside gene matches: 9. The DNA of the CDR3 is TGTGCCAGCAGCTTGGACAGGATCGGGGCTTTCTTT. Its protein is CASSLDRIGAFF.

This clone was seen a single time. The V gene is TRBV11-2, the J gene TRBJ2-2; D possibly corresponds to TRBD1 (6 bases). The CDR3 is made up of 15 amino acids. CDR1 and CDR2 (germline): SGHAT, FQNNGV. Trimming took 2 bases from V and 1 from J, leaving 8 bases between them. CDR3 bases: TGTGCCAGCAGCTTACGACAGGTGAACACCGGGGAGCTGTTTTTT. Its protein is CASSLRQVNTGELFF.

This clone came up a few times. The chain couples TRBV18 to TRBJ1-2; D remains unclear. Germline CDR1 reads KGHSH; CDR2 reads LQKENI. The ends were cut back, 3 bases at V and 4 bases at J, with 12 bases in the middle. The CDR3 totals 14 residues. The CDR3 sequence: CASSPPEVRYGYTF. The CDR3 nucleotides read TGTGCCAGCTCACCCCCGGAGGTCCGCTATGGCTACACCTTC.

The sample holds a few counts of this clone. The gene calls are TRBV5-1 and TRBJ2-2; 7 nucleotides match TRBD1. V lost 4 bases to trimming and J lost 5 bases; unmatched junction nucleotides: 8. CDR1 and CDR2 (germline): SGHRS, YFSETQ. The CDR3 has 15 amino acids. The CDR3 DNA reads as TGCGCCAGCAGCCCCAGGGGGATGGGGACCGGGGAGCTGTTTTTT. It encodes CASSPRGMGTGELFF. The variable domain in full, with the rest retrieved from reference TRBV5-1 and TRBJ2-2, is KAGVTQTPRYLIKTRGQQVTLSCSPISGHRSVSWYQQTPGQGLQFLFEYFSETQRNKGNFPGRFSGRQFSNSRSEMNVSTLELGDSALYLCASSPRGMGTGELFFGEGSRLTVL.

The rearrangement joins TRBV2 to TRBJ1-5; 11 bases map to TRBD1. CDR1 and CDR2 from the germline V gene are SNHLY and FYNNEI. The trim removed 3 bases at V and 1 base at J, leaving 8 bases unmatched. The CDR3 contains 18 residues. This chain's CDR3 is CASSDRDRGSRSNQPQHF. CDR3 DNA sequence: TGTGCCAGCAGTGACCGGGACAGGGGGTCTAGAAGCAATCAGCCCCAGCATTTT.

This chain connects TRBV6-1 to TRBJ2-1; TRBD1 matches 8 bases. Germline V CDR1 and CDR2: MNHNS, SASEGT. This CDR3 spans 18 amino acids. V dropped 5 bases and J dropped 6; count of bases not matched to a gene: 18. Here the CDR3 DNA reads TGTGCCAGCAGTAAAGAGGTGGGCCGCAGGGGGCGCGGCAATGAGCAGTTCTTC. Its translation: CASSKEVGRRGRGNEQFF.

This chain links TRBV7-9 with TRBJ2-2; the D gene is possibly TRBD2 (6 bases). Trimming left V 2 bases short and J 3 bases short, with 13 bases between. The CDR3 runs to 16 residues. CDR1 and CDR2 from the germline V gene are SEHNR and FQNEAQ (reference sequence). This chain's CDR3 is CASSLWGRKDTGELFF. CDR3 DNA: TGTGCCAGCAGCTTATGGGGGAGGAAAGACACCGGGGAGCTGTTTTTT.

V is TRBV6-2 or TRBV6-3 and J is TRBJ1-4; D unclear. This CDR3 is 13 amino acids long. Trimming stripped 6 bases from V and 13 bases from J, with 18 bases between. Germline CDR1 and CDR2: MNHEY and SVGEGT. The CDR3 DNA sequence: TGTGCCAGCAGCCGCAGGTCAAATGAAGGACTGTTTTTT. This encodes CASSRRSNEGLFF.

This clone appeared once. The V and J genes are TRBV18 and TRBJ2-5; the match to TRBD2 covers 14 bases. CDR1 and CDR2 (germline): KGHSH, LQKENI. The CDR3 runs to 18 residues. The V and J ends lost 2 bases and 4 bases, in that order; junction bases with no gene match: 9. The CDR3 loop reads CASSPMLTSGRAPETQYF. CDR3 coding DNA: TGTGCCAGCTCACCAATGTTGACTAGCGGGAGGGCCCCAGAGACCCAGTACTTC. Drawing the rest from reference TRBV18 and TRBJ2-5, the complete variable domain is NAGVMQNPRHLVRRRGQEARLRCSPMKGHSHVYWYRQLPEEGLKFMVYLQKENIIDESGMPKERFSAEFPKEGPSILRIQQVVRGDSAAYFCASSPMLTSGRAPETQYFGPGTRLLVL.

The J gene is TRBJ1-1, the V gene TRBV18; the D is unclear. The CDR3 covers 13 residues. CDR1 is KGHSH and CDR2 is LQKENI in the germline V gene. The germline V and J ends were trimmed by 5 bases and 2 bases, with 9 bases remaining between them. CDR3 sequence (DNA): TGTGCCAGCTCAAATACAGCAAACACTGAAGCTTTCTTT. Its protein is CASSNTANTEAFF.

The chain recombines TRBV6-5 with TRBJ2-1; D call uncertain. Germline V gene lookup returns CDR1 MNHEY and CDR2 SVGAGI. V lost 0 bases and J lost 3, with 6 bases in between. The CDR3 extends over 14 amino acids. The DNA for the CDR3 is TGTGCCAGCAGTTACTCGACTGGCTACAATGAGCAGTTCTTC. Translation: CASSYSTGYNEQFF.

J is TRBJ1-4 and V is TRBV4-2, with D possibly TRBD1 on 6 matching bases. Germline V gene sequence: CDR1 LGHNA, CDR2 YNFKEQ. The CDR3 extends over 16 amino acids. Trimming shortened V by 0 bases and J by 5 bases, and 13 bases separated the two germline ends. CDR3 in amino acids: CASSQDRQGRNEKLFF. The CDR3 DNA is TGTGCCAGCAGCCAAGACCGGCAGGGGCGGAATGAAAAACTGTTTTTT.

This chain links TRBV3-1 (or the pseudogene TRBV3-2) with TRBJ2-3; a possible D gene is TRBD2 (6 bases). The CDR3 loop spans 16 amino acids. Germline CDR1 reads LGHDT; CDR2 reads YNNKEL (reference sequence). V was pared by 4 bases and J by 1 base, with 15 bases between. The CDR3 coding sequence is TGTGCCAGCAGCCTCCGGACTAAAACGGGCACAGATACGCAGTATTTT. It translates to CASSLRTKTGTDTQYF.

In this sample, this clone turned up a few times. This sequence joins TRBV7-8 and TRBJ1-5; D is ambiguous. Trimming pared 2 bases from V and 7 bases from J, leaving 18 bases between. The V gene's germline CDR1 is SGHVS and CDR2 FQNEAQ. This CDR3 contains 16 residues. CDR3 sequence (DNA): TGTGCCAGCAGCTTATCAAATTCGGGGATTCGGCAGCCCCAGCATTTT. It is translated as CASSLSNSGIRQPQHF. The full variable domain, with the rest looked up from reference TRBV7-8 and TRBJ1-5, is GAGVSQSPRYKVAKRGQDVALRCDPISGHVSLFWYQQALGQGPEFLTYFQNEAQLDKSGLPSDRFFAERPEGSVSTLKIQRTQQEDSAVYLCASSLSNSGIRQPQHFGDGTRLSIL.

The chain links TRBV20-1 to TRBJ2-3; 11 bases agree with TRBD2. The J segment lost 5 bases and the V segment lost 3 bases, leaving 10 bases of the junction unmatched. The germline CDR1 and CDR2 sequences are DFQATT and SNEGSKA (reference sequence). The length of the CDR3 is 16 residues. The CDR3 loop is CSASSGTSGQRDTQYF. The CDR3 DNA reads as TGCAGTGCTAGTTCCGGGACTAGCGGACAGAGAGATACGCAGTATTTT.

The chain's CDR3 is CASSFQTLRAQYF. CDR3 sequence (DNA): TGTGCCAGCAGTTTCCAGACCCTGAGGGCGCAGTATTTT. The rearrangement uses TRBV28 and TRBJ2-3; D is perhaps TRBD2 (5 bases). Trimming shortened V by 3 bases and J by 10 bases, and 14 bases separated the two germline ends. Germline V CDR1 and CDR2: MDHEN, SYDVKM. The CDR3 totals 13 residues. Drawing the rest from reference TRBV28 and TRBJ2-3, the complete variable domain is DVKVTQSSRYLVKRTGEKVFLECVQDMDHENMFWYRQDPGLGLRLIYFSYDVKMKEKGDIPEGYSVSREKKERFSLILESASTNQTSMYLCASSFQTLRAQYFGPGTRLTVL.